This TCR beta chain was sequenced during a study of blood T cell repertoires in COVID-19 (dated by TCRdb to the early 2020s). Regarding the complete study: The collaborator samples originated in the United States, Italy and Spain and spanned the acute and convalescent phases of COVID-19. Deeply sampled blood TCRbeta repertoires from subjects exposed to, actively infected with, or recovered from COVID-19 were included in the dataset. A de-identified subject ID, COVID-19 status, age in years and sex were almost always included in the sample metadata. The prospective study material was composed of cDNA or gDNA derived from T cells, B-cell-depleted T cells, or PBMCs. The repertoires were made available in a free public database intended to serve as a resource for research on the immune response to SARS-CoV-2. HLA class I and class II types, where available, came from metadata supplied by the sample provider rather than from assay-based typing. Samples were obtained from the ongoing ImmuneRACE study (first 160 participants) and from roughly 1,300 subjects provided by 6 global collaborators.

In Seattle, one collaborating source enrolled patients while the infection was active and tracked those patients longitudinally over the course of disease. The collaborating institutions used their own protocols to collect whole blood in K2EDTA tubes. For TCRbeta analysis, collaborator samples were shipped as frozen whole blood, as isolated PBMCs, or as DNA extracted from either sample type. Points the paper makes about the study in general: The amount of clinical and demographic metadata varied by source and participant and was provided uncurated.

V is clipped by 5 bases and J by 6 bases, and the sequence between their germline boundaries is 10 bases long. The germline V gene supplies CDR1 SGHTA and CDR2 FQGTGA. The CDR3 runs 13 amino acids, cysteine and phenylalanine included. Only the CDR3 region is kept as DNA, spanning 39 bases read in frame from base 1. The immunoSEQ Assay, a bias-controlled multiplex PCR, was used to amplify TCRbeta CDR3 regions from genomic DNA. Regarding the original processing steps: The number of nucleated cells in each sample was estimated by amplification of reference gene primers within the assay. To quantify the absolute abundance of each unique TCRbeta CDR3 rearrangement, sequence reads were collapsed and filtered. For each sample, productive Simpson clonality was calculated as the square root of Simpson's diversity index over productive rearrangements. This immuneACCESS table, as held by TCRdb, lists in-frame sequences with V and J called but not all clones. Of the missing ones, under half trace to an unresolved V gene in checked studies; the others have no known cause. V and J calls and clone size are copied from that table; D and trimming were computed from the DNA. The sample table shows 310,000 or so clones, and approximately 86% are seen once. The top ten constitute approximately 9.9% of the sample.

Comment on this clone: What this receptor recognizes is not known. Per-base qualities were not stored, and no clone one base away is much larger.

Rearrangement joined TRBV7-3 to TRBJ2-2; a confident D gene designation cannot be given. The source of this sequence is a man aged 25-40 years with COVID-19, enrolled during active disease. Material: peripheral blood. The CDR3 protein: CASSASTAGELFF. The nucleotide sequence is given as TGTGCCAGCAGCGCCTCAACAGCCGGGGAGCTGTTTTTT. Where the CDR3 stops, the reference TRBV7-3 and TRBJ2-2 genes take over; the full variable domain is GAGVSQTPSNKVTEKGKYVELRCDPISGHTALYWYRQSLGQGPEFLIYFQGTGAADDSGLPNDRFFAVRPEGSVSTLKIQRTERGDSAVYLCASSASTAGELFFGEGSRLTVL.